This TCR beta chain was obtained from a study of Ad26.COV2.S vaccination and SARS-CoV-2 variants. This CDR3 comprises 14 residues. Trimming removed 7 bases from V and 10 bases from J; junction bases left unmatched: 9. Germline V gene data show CDR1 as SGHVS and CDR2 as FQNEAQ. Sequencing was performed with immunoSEQ multiplex PCR; in TCRdb, only in-frame clones are kept and a portion is missing. The data contain fewer than 50,000 clones, around 83% of them singletons. Points from the study as a whole: After vaccination, substantial breadth of spike-specific CD8+ and CD4+ responses was reported.

In regard to this clone: The antigen is not known.

The sequence was obtained from a human donor who had recovered from COVID-19. The chain uses TRBV7-8 and TRBJ1-6; 8 bases agree with TRBD1. Sequenced material: peripheral blood, taken after recovery from COVID-19. The CDR3 nucleotides are TGTGCCAGCACCCGACAGGGGCGGGGATCACCCCTCCACTTT. Translation: CASTRQGRGSPLHF.